The 5 T cell receptor beta chains reported below all come from one sample, sequenced in a study of T cells in pancreatic ductal adenocarcinoma. No neoadjuvant therapy was given to the selected pancreatic ductal adenocarcinoma patients before their surgery. This table comes from immunoSEQ multiplex PCR, and its TCRdb copy is limited to in-frame clones, with some not included. Counted here are about 98,000 clones, nearly 95% occurring once; the ten biggest clones make up approximately 3.1%. The specimen sequenced was PBMCs. These receptors were obtained from a human donor with pancreatic ductal adenocarcinoma.

V is TRBV5-1 and J is TRBJ2-7, with D unresolved. Germline values: CDR1 SGHRS, CDR2 YFSETQ. The CDR3 sequence is 12 residues long. V lost 1 base to trimming and J lost 2 bases, with 4 bases between them. In DNA, the CDR3 is TGCGCCAGCAGCTTGCCTACCTACGAGCAGTACTTC. Its translation is CASSLPTYEQYF.

The V and J genes are TRBV30 and TRBJ2-7; 7 bases map to TRBD1. Per germline, CDR1 GTSNPN and CDR2 SVGIG (reference sequence). CDR3 length: 13 amino acids. V trimming: 5 bases; J trimming: 7 bases; junction bases outside the gene matches: 11. In DNA form, the CDR3 reads TGTGCCTGGGCGCGACAGGGTACGGGGGAGCAGTACTTC. It yields the protein CAWARQGTGEQYF.

The chain recombines TRBV10-2 with TRBJ2-7, with D possibly matching TRBD2 (6 bases). Germline V gene sequence: CDR1 WSHSY, CDR2 SAAADI. This CDR3 has 15 amino acids. V was trimmed by 1 base and J by 5 bases, leaving 15 bases between them. The CDR3 DNA follows: TGCGCCAGCAGTGAGTGGGGTCGCGGGGCTGACGAGCAGTACTTC. Translating it yields CASSEWGRGADEQYF.

CDR3: CAWSPPLRTASYEQYF. CDR3 coding DNA: TGTGCCTGGAGTCCACCCTTGCGGACAGCCTCCTACGAGCAGTACTTC. The chain recombines TRBV30 with TRBJ2-7; a weak D match, TRBD1 (6 bases). The CDR3 has 16 amino acids. The germline gives CDR1 GTSNPN, CDR2 SVGIG (reference sequence). The V end was cut by 2 bases, the J end by 0 bases, with 17 bases between.

This chain uses TRBV7-8 with TRBJ2-7, with 9 bases matching TRBD1. This CDR3 is 14 amino acids long. V trimming: 4 bases; J trimming: 4 bases; junction bases outside the gene matches: 5. From germline, CDR1 is SGHVS and CDR2 FQNEAQ. CDR3 in amino acids: CASSSGTGSYEQYF. The CDR3 coding sequence is TGTGCCAGCAGCTCCGGGACAGGGTCGTACGAGCAGTACTTC. The full variable domain, in which reference TRBV7-8 and TRBJ2-7 provide the parts outside the CDR3, is GAGVSQSPRYKVAKRGQDVALRCDPISGHVSLFWYQQALGQGPEFLTYFQNEAQLDKSGLPSDRFFAERPEGSVSTLKIQRTQQEDSAVYLCASSSGTGSYEQYFGPGTRLTVT.